This T cell receptor beta chain came from a study of identical twins. Remarks on this clonotype: Antigen: not known. Relative to the germline gene, one junction end is altered; a read error may explain this.

Germline loops: CDR1 DFQATT, CDR2 SNEGSKA (reference sequence). The CDR3 has 14 amino acids. Study findings and constraints: Abundant cord blood beta clonotypes carried fewer insertions; memory repertoires showed none.

TCRdb called the 5' RACE reads again in MiXCR, with one record for every CDR3 protein. The sample includes approximately 700,000 distinct CDR3 sequences, approximately 18% seen only once; the top ten take about 12%. Separately, the same data were catalogued under a study of T cells expressing NK-cell markers. That paper states: The authors sequenced eight donors, of whom seven were HCMV-seropositive and one was seronegative.

This sequence was found in a young woman in good health. The chain joins TRBV20-1 to TRBJ2-7; no reliable D call. Sequenced input: PBMCs. In DNA form, the CDR3 reads TGCAGTGCTAGAGATCGAACAGCCCCCTACAAGCAGTACTTC. It encodes CSARDRTAPYKQYF.